This T cell receptor (beta chain) came from a study of read filtering for tumor transcriptome and immune sequencing. As for this clonotype: Relative to the germline gene, one junction end is altered; a read error may explain this.

From 300 to 400 ng of RNA, a library with molecular barcoded alpha/delta and beta/gamma adaptors was made. TCRdb re-called the reads through MiXCR, storing one row per CDR3 protein. Of 30,000 to 35,000 distinct CDR3 sequences in the sample, 18% were seen once. This CDR3 has 15 residues. The V gene's germline CDR1 is MGHRA and CDR2 YSYEKL. This chain links TRBV4-1 with TRBJ2-6, with D unclear. Material: a population of CD138-negative cells sorted from bone marrow. The TCR comes from a donor aged 40 or over with multiple myeloma. In DNA form, the CDR3 reads TGCGGCAGCAGCCAAGACCCACATGCAGCCAACGTCCTGACTTTC. Its translation: CGSSQDPHAANVLTF.